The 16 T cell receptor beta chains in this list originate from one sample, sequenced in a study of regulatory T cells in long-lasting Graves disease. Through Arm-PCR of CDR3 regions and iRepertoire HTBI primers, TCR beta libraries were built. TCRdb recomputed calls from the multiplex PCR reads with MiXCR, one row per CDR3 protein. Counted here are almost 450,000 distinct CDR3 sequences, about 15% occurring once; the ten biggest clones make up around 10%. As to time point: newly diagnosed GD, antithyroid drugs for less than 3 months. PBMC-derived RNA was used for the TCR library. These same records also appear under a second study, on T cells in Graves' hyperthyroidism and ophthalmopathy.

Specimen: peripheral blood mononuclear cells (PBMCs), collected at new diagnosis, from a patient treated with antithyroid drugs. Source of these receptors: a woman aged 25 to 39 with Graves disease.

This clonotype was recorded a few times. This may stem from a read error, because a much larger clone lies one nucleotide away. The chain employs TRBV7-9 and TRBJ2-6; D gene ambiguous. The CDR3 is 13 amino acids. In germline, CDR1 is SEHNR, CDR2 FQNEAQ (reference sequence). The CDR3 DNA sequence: TGTGCCAGCCTAAGCTCTGGGACCAACGTCCTGACTTTC. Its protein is CASLSSGTNVLTF.

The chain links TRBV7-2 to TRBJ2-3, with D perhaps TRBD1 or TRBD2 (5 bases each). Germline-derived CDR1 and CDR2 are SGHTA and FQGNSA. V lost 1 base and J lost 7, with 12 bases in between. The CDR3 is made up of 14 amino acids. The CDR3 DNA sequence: TGTGCCAGCAGCTTAGGGACACTAGAGCATACGCAGTATTTT. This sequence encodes CASSLGTLEHTQYF. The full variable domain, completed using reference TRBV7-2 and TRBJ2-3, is GAGVSQSPSNKVTEKGKDVELRCDPISGHTALYWYRQSLGQGLEFLIYFQGNSAPDKSGLPSDRFSAERTGGSVSTLTIQRTQQEDSAVYLCASSLGTLEHTQYFGPGTRLTVL.

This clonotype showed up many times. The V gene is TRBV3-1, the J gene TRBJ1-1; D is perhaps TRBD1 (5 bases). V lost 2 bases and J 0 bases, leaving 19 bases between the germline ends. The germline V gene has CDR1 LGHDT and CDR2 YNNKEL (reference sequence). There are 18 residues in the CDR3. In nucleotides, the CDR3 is TGTGCCAGCAGCCAATCGAGGGGCTCGCGGGCCGTGAACACTGAAGCTTTCTTT. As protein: CASSQSRGSRAVNTEAFF.

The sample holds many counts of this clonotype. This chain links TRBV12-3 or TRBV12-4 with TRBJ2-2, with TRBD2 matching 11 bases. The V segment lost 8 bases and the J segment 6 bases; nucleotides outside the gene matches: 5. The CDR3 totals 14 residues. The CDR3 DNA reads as TGTGCCAGCCAAACTAGCGGGAGTCCCGGGGAGCTGTTTTTT. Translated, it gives CASQTSGSPGELFF.

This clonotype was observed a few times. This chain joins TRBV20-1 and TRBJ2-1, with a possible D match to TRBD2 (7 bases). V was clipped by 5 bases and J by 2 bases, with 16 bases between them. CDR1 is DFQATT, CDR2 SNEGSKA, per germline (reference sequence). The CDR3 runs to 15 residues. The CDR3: CSARLPGGTYNEQFF. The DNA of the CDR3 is TGCAGTGCTCGCCTTCCGGGGGGCACCTACAATGAGCAGTTCTTC.

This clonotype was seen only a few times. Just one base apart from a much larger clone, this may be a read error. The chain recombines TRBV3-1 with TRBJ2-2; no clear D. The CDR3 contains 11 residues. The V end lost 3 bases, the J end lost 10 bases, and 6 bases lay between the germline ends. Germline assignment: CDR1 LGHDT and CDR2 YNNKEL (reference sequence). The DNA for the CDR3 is TGTGCCAGCAGCCAGTCCGAGGAGCTGTTTTTT. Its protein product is CASSQSEELFF.

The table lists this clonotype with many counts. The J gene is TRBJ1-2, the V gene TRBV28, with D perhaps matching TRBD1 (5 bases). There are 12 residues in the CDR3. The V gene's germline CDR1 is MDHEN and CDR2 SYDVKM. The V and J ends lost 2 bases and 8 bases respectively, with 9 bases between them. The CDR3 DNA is TGTGCCAGCAGTTTACGGGGCGGCGGCTACACCTTC. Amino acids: CASSLRGGGYTF.

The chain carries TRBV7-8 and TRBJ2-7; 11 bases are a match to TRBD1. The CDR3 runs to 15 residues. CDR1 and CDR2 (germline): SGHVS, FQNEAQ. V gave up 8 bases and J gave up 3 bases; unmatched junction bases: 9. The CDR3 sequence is CASSPPGTGGYEQYF. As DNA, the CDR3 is TGTGCCAGCTCACCTCCCGGGACAGGGGGCTACGAGCAGTACTTC.

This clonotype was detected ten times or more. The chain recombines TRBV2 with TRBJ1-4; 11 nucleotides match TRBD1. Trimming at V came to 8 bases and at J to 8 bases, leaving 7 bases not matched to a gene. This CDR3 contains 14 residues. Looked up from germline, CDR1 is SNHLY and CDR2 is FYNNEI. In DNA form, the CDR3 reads TGTGCCAGCGGCTCCGGGACAGGGGGAGAAAAACTGTTTTTT. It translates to CASGSGTGGEKLFF.

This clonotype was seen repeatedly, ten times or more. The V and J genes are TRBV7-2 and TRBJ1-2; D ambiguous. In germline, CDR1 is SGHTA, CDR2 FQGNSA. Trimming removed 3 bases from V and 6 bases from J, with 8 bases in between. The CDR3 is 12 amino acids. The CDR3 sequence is CASSFGSDGYTF. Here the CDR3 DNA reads TGTGCCAGCAGCTTCGGATCTGATGGCTACACCTTC.

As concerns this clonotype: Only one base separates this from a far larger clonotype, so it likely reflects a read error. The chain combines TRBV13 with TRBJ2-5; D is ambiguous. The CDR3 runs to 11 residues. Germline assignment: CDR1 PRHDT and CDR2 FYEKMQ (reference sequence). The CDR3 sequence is CASREGETRYF. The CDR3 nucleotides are TGTGCCAGCAGAGAAGGAGAGACCCGGTACTTC.

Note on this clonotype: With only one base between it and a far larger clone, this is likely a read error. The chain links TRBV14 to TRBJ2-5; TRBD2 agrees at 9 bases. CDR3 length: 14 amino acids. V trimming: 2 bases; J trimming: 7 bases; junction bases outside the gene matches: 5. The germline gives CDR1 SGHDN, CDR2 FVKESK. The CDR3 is CASSQFSGSGTQYF. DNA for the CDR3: TGTGCCAGCAGCCAATTTAGCGGGAGTGGGACCCAGTACTTC.

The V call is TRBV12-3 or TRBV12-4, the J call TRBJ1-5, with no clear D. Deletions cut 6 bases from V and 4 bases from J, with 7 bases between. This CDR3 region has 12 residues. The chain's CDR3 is CASRLRNQPQHF. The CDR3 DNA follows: TGTGCCAGCAGACTTCGAAATCAGCCCCAGCATTTT.

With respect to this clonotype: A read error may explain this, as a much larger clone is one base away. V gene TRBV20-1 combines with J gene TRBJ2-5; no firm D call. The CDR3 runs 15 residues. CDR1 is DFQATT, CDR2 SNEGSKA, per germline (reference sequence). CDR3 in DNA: TGCAGTGCTAGGGGCCAGTCTGGACGGACCATCGAGCAGTCCTTC. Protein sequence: CSARGQSGRTIEQSF.

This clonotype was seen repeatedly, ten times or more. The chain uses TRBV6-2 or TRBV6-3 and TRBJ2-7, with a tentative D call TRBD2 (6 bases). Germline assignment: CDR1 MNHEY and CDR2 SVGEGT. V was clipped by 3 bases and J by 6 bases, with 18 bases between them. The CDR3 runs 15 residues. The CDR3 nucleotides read TGTGCCAGCAGTTATTCCGGGACCCGGGGGTTCGAGCAGTACTTC. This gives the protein CASSYSGTRGFEQYF.

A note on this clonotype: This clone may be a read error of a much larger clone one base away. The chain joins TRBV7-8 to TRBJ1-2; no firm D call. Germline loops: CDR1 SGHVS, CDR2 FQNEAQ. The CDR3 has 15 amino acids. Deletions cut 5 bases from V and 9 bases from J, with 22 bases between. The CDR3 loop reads CASSPWKGSGDSYTF. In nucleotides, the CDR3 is TGTGCCAGCAGCCCCTGGAAGGGATCCGGGGATAGCTACACCTTC.